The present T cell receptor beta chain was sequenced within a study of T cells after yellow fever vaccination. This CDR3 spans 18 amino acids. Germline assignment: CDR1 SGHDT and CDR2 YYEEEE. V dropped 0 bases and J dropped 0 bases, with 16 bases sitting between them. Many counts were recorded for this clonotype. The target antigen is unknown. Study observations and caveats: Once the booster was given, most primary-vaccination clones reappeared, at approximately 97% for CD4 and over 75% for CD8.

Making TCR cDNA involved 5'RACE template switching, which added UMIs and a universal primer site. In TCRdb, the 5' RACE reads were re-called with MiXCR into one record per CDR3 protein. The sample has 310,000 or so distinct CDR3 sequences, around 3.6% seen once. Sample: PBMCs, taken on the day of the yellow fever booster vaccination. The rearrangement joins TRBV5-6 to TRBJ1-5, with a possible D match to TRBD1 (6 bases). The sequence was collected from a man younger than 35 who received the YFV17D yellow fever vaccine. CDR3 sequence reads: CASSLEIGTGLSNQPQHF. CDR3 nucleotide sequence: TGTGCCAGCAGCTTGGAAATCGGAACAGGGCTTAGCAATCAGCCCCAGCATTTT.